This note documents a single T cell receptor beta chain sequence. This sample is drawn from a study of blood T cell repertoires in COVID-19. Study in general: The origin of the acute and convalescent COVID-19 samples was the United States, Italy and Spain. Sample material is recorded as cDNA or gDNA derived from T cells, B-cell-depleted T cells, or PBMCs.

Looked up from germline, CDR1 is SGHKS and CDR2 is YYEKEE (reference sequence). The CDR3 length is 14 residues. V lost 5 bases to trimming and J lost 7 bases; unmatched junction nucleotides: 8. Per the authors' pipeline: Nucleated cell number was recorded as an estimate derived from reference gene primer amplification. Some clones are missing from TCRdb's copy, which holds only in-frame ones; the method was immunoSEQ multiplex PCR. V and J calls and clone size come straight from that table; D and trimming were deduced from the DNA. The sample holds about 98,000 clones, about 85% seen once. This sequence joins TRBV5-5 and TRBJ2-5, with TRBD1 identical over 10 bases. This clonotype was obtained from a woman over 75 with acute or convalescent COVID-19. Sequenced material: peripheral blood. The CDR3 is CASSGNGQGGTQYF. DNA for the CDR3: TGTGCCAGCAGTGGGAACGGACAGGGGGGGACCCAGTACTTC. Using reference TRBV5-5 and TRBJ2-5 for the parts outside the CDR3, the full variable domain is DAGVTQSPTHLIKTRGQQVTLRCSPISGHKSVSWYQQVLGQGPQFIFQYYEKEERGRGNFPDRFSARQFPNYSSELNVNALLLGDSALYLCASSGNGQGGTQYFGPGTRLLVL.